The clone carrying this TCR beta chain was recorded a few times. Primers included in the PCR were 60 Vbeta and 13 Jbeta primers. TCRdb's copy holds only in-frame clones and misses some; the assay was immunoSEQ multiplex PCR. This sample yields around 110,000 clones, of which 9.5% are seen a single time; less than 4% belongs to the top ten. The germline V gene has CDR1 MGHDK and CDR2 SYGVNS. V was clipped by 3 bases and J by 10 bases; unmatched bases: 11. This CDR3 spans 16 amino acids. This specimen comes from a study of cytomegalovirus exposure and HLA in healthy donors. The chain couples TRBV25-1 to TRBJ1-6, with TRBD1 identical over 8 bases. This clonotype was sampled from a man younger than 40 in good health and CMV-seronegative. Material: PBMCs. CDR3 DNA: TGTGCCAGCAGTGAGGCGGTACAGGGGGGTAACTCACCCCTCCACTTT. Translated: CASSEAVQGGNSPLHF.